These T cell receptor beta chains were read from a single sample in a study of blood T cell repertoires in COVID-19. Generated by immunoSEQ multiplex PCR, the TCRdb table keeps only in-frame clones and is missing some. The top ten clones hold over 9.5% of a sample with about 120,000 clones, roughly 80% of them seen once. The specimen sequenced was peripheral blood. The receptor source for this set is a human donor in a cohort sampled during active COVID-19. The CDR3 runs from the conserved cysteine through the conserved F or W. A D gene is named only where the DNA matches it firmly. Clone size appears in some rows only: once, few, many, or a class for an expanded clone.

v_gene: TRBV19
j_gene: TRBJ1-3
len: 16
d_gene: -
abundance: -
CDR3nt: TGTGCCAGTAGTATCGCCGGACAGTGGTGGGGAAACACCATATATTTT
CDR3aa: CASSIAGQWWGNTIYF

v_gene: TRBV6-2/TRBV6-3
j_gene: TRBJ2-3
len: 13
d_gene: TRBD2
abundance: -
CDR3nt: TGTGCCAGCAGTTACCGCGGGGGGGATACGCAGTATTTT
CDR3aa: CASSYRGGDTQYF

v_gene: TRBV27
j_gene: TRBJ1-1
len: 14
d_gene: -
abundance: -
CDR3nt: TGTGCCAGCAGTCGGCGGGAGCCGAACACTGAAGCTTTCTTT
CDR3aa: CASSRREPNTEAFF

v_gene: TRBV10-3
j_gene: TRBJ1-6
len: 16
d_gene: -
abundance: -
CDR3nt: TGTGCCATCAGGCCACATTGGACAGAAGATAATTCACCCCTCCACTTT
CDR3aa: CAIRPHWTEDNSPLHF

v_gene: TRBV7-3
j_gene: TRBJ1-1
len: 13
d_gene: -
abundance: -
CDR3nt: TGTGCCAGCAGCAAGACGGTCACTAGTGAAGCTTTCTTT
CDR3aa: CASSKTVTSEAFF

v_gene: TRBV19
j_gene: TRBJ2-1
len: 16
d_gene: TRBD1
abundance: -
CDR3nt: TGTGCCAGTAGTTTGAAAACCGGGACAGGGCGCAATGAGCAGTTCTTC
CDR3aa: CASSLKTGTGRNEQFF

v_gene: TRBV24-1
j_gene: TRBJ2-3
len: 19
d_gene: TRBD2
abundance: -
CDR3nt: TGTGCCACCAGTGACGGACCGGGACTAGCGGGGTCGGCCACAGATACGCAGTATTTT
CDR3aa: CATSDGPGLAGSATDTQYF

v_gene: TRBV15
j_gene: TRBJ2-5
len: 15
d_gene: -
abundance: -
CDR3nt: TGTGCCACCAGCCGCACGAGGTCGGCTAGGGAGACCCAGTACTTC
CDR3aa: CATSRTRSARETQYF

v_gene: TRBV27
j_gene: TRBJ2-7
len: 14
d_gene: -
abundance: -
CDR3nt: TGTGCCAGCAGTTATAGGGCAGGGGTGCACGAGCAGTACTTC
CDR3aa: CASSYRAGVHEQYF

v_gene: TRBV9
j_gene: TRBJ2-1
len: 15
d_gene: -
abundance: -
CDR3nt: TGTGCCAGCAGCGTAGCTCGCGGGGGCCACAATGAGCAGTTCTTC
CDR3aa: CASSVARGGHNEQFF

v_gene: TRBV19
j_gene: TRBJ2-3
len: 15
d_gene: -
abundance: -
CDR3nt: TGTGCCAGTAGGCGGGCGGGGAAGGAACAAGATACGCAGTATTTT
CDR3aa: CASRRAGKEQDTQYF

v_gene: TRBV19
j_gene: TRBJ1-1
len: 13
d_gene: -
abundance: -
CDR3nt: TGTGCCAGTAGCAACAGGCCCCCCACTGAAGCTTTCTTT
CDR3aa: CASSNRPPTEAFF

v_gene: TRBV11-2
j_gene: TRBJ1-6
len: 15
d_gene: -
abundance: -
CDR3nt: TGTGCCAGCAGCTTTGGCTCCAGGGTGAATTCACCCCTCCACTTT
CDR3aa: CASSFGSRVNSPLHF

v_gene: TRBV6-2/TRBV6-3
j_gene: TRBJ2-1
len: 17
d_gene: -
abundance: -
CDR3nt: TGTGCCAGCAGTTACCAAAATCCGGACAGCTCCTACAATGAGCAGTTCTTC
CDR3aa: CASSYQNPDSSYNEQFF

v_gene: TRBV6-5
j_gene: TRBJ1-2
len: 14
d_gene: TRBD1
abundance: -
CDR3nt: TGTGCCTGCGGGACAGGGAGGGGGAACTATGGCTACACCTTC
CDR3aa: CACGTGRGNYGYTF

v_gene: TRBV2
j_gene: TRBJ1-4
len: 13
d_gene: -
abundance: -
CDR3nt: TGTGCCAGCAATAGTGCAACTAATGAAAAACTGTTTTTT
CDR3aa: CASNSATNEKLFF

v_gene: TRBV7-2
j_gene: TRBJ2-6
len: 18
d_gene: TRBD1
abundance: -
CDR3nt: TGTGCCAGCAGCTCGGGACAGCGTCAAACCTCTGGGGCCAACGTCCTGACTTTC
CDR3aa: CASSSGQRQTSGANVLTF

v_gene: TRBV28
j_gene: TRBJ1-4
len: 11
d_gene: -
abundance: -
CDR3nt: TGTGCCAGCACGTCTAATGAAAAACTGTTTTTT
CDR3aa: CASTSNEKLFF

v_gene: TRBV2
j_gene: TRBJ2-1
len: 18
d_gene: TRBD2
abundance: once
CDR3nt: TGTGCCAGCAGTGTCACTAGCGGGGGGTCGAGCTCCTACAATGAGCAGTTCTTC
CDR3aa: CASSVTSGGSSSYNEQFF

v_gene: TRBV7-2
j_gene: TRBJ2-5
len: 15
d_gene: -
abundance: -
CDR3nt: TGTGCCAGCAGCCAACTGGACTTATCCCAAGAGACCCAGTACTTC
CDR3aa: CASSQLDLSQETQYF

v_gene: TRBV29-1
j_gene: TRBJ1-5
len: 14
d_gene: -
abundance: -
CDR3nt: TGCAGCGTTTTGGTGGGAGGGGCCCATCAGCCCCAGCATTTT
CDR3aa: CSVLVGGAHQPQHF

v_gene: TRBV4-1
j_gene: TRBJ2-6
len: 18
d_gene: TRBD1
abundance: -
CDR3nt: TGCGCCAGCAGCCGAGAGCGGACAGGGTCGGGTGGGGCCAACGTCCTGACTTTC
CDR3aa: CASSRERTGSGGANVLTF

v_gene: TRBV30
j_gene: TRBJ2-3
len: 19
d_gene: TRBD2
abundance: -
CDR3nt: TGTGCCTGGAGTGTATCGGGAGGGTTATTACTAGCGGGAATAGATACGCAGTATTTT
CDR3aa: CAWSVSGGLLLAGIDTQYF

v_gene: TRBV2
j_gene: TRBJ2-7
len: 14
d_gene: TRBD1
abundance: few
CDR3nt: TGTGCCAGCAGCGATACGGGACAGGGCTACGAGCAGTACTTC
CDR3aa: CASSDTGQGYEQYF

v_gene: TRBV30
j_gene: TRBJ2-6
len: 14
d_gene: -
abundance: once
CDR3nt: TGTGCCCGGAAGCAGGCCTCTGGGGCCAACGTCCTGACTTTC
CDR3aa: CARKQASGANVLTF

v_gene: TRBV4-1
j_gene: TRBJ1-6
len: 16
d_gene: -
abundance: -
CDR3nt: TGCGCCAGCAGCCCCGTGGGGGGGCGGAATAATTCACCCCTCCACTTT
CDR3aa: CASSPVGGRNNSPLHF

v_gene: TRBV4-3
j_gene: TRBJ1-1
len: 15
d_gene: TRBD1
abundance: -
CDR3nt: TGCGCCAGCAGCCAAGGCCGAACAGGGGTTAGTGAAGCTTTCTTT
CDR3aa: CASSQGRTGVSEAFF

v_gene: TRBV19
j_gene: TRBJ2-7
len: 14
d_gene: TRBD1
abundance: -
CDR3nt: TGTGCCAGTAGTATTGGGCAGGGGGCCTACGAGCAGTACTTC
CDR3aa: CASSIGQGAYEQYF

v_gene: TRBV6-5
j_gene: TRBJ2-7
len: 14
d_gene: -
abundance: -
CDR3nt: TGTGCCAGCACCCCCGAGGCAGCCTCCTACGAGCAGTACTTC
CDR3aa: CASTPEAASYEQYF

v_gene: TRBV30
j_gene: TRBJ2-2
len: 15
d_gene: -
abundance: -
CDR3nt: TGTGCGTCTACCGGGGTGACAACAAGTACCGGGGAGCTGTTTTTT
CDR3aa: CASTGVTTSTGELFF

v_gene: TRBV3-1/TRBV3-2
j_gene: TRBJ2-7
len: 15
d_gene: -
abundance: -
CDR3nt: TGTGCCAGCAGCCAGGGACTGTACAGCTCCTACGAGCAGTACTTC
CDR3aa: CASSQGLYSSYEQYF

v_gene: TRBV4-3
j_gene: TRBJ2-7
len: 15
d_gene: TRBD1
abundance: once
CDR3nt: TGCGCCAGCAGCCAAGGACAGACAGGGCTCTACGAGCAGTACTTC
CDR3aa: CASSQGQTGLYEQYF

v_gene: TRBV5-6
j_gene: TRBJ1-1
len: 16
d_gene: TRBD1
abundance: -
CDR3nt: TGTGCCAGCAGCCAAGACAGGGGGCGGATGAACACTGAAGCTTTCTTT
CDR3aa: CASSQDRGRMNTEAFF

v_gene: TRBV7-3
j_gene: TRBJ2-7
len: 13
d_gene: -
abundance: -
CDR3nt: TGTGCCAGCAGCCCGGCGGGGGCGTCCGAGCAGTACTTC
CDR3aa: CASSPAGASEQYF

v_gene: TRBV25-1
j_gene: TRBJ2-2
len: 15
d_gene: -
abundance: once
CDR3nt: TGTGCCAGTACGATGGCGGGACCGAACACCGGGGAGCTGTTTTTT
CDR3aa: CASTMAGPNTGELFF

v_gene: TRBV6-5
j_gene: TRBJ2-1
len: 15
d_gene: -
abundance: -
CDR3nt: TGTGCCAGCAGTCTTACAAAGGGGATCTACAATGAGCAGTTCTTC
CDR3aa: CASSLTKGIYNEQFF

v_gene: TRBV5-6
j_gene: TRBJ1-5
len: 15
d_gene: TRBD1
abundance: -
CDR3nt: TGTGCCAGCAGCTTAGGGACAGTAGGAAATCAGCCCCAGCATTTT
CDR3aa: CASSLGTVGNQPQHF

v_gene: TRBV6-2/TRBV6-3
j_gene: TRBJ2-7
len: 15
d_gene: TRBD1
abundance: -
CDR3nt: TGTGCCAGCAGCTTGGACAGGGGGCTATCCTACGAGCAGTACTTC
CDR3aa: CASSLDRGLSYEQYF

v_gene: TRBV7-2
j_gene: TRBJ2-7
len: 13
d_gene: -
abundance: few
CDR3nt: TGTGCCAGCAGCTCAACCGGGTACTACGAGCAGTACTTC
CDR3aa: CASSSTGYYEQYF

v_gene: TRBV7-7
j_gene: TRBJ2-7
len: 15
d_gene: TRBD1
abundance: -
CDR3nt: TGTGCCAGCAGCTTAGGGGACAGGGGTCCCTACGAGCAGTACTTC
CDR3aa: CASSLGDRGPYEQYF

v_gene: TRBV6-4
j_gene: TRBJ1-5
len: 18
d_gene: -
abundance: -
CDR3nt: TGTGCCAGCAGTGACCCATGGTGGGGGCAGATTCCAAATCAGCCCCAGCATTTT
CDR3aa: CASSDPWWGQIPNQPQHF

v_gene: TRBV11-3
j_gene: TRBJ1-1
len: 14
d_gene: -
abundance: -
CDR3nt: TGTGCCAGCAGCTTTCCAGGGCGGGGGACTGAAGCTTTCTTT
CDR3aa: CASSFPGRGTEAFF

v_gene: TRBV6-2/TRBV6-3
j_gene: TRBJ2-7
len: 13
d_gene: -
abundance: -
CDR3nt: TGTGCCAGCAGTTCGGAGCTAGACTACGAGCAGTACTTC
CDR3aa: CASSSELDYEQYF

v_gene: TRBV5-1
j_gene: TRBJ2-2
len: 15
d_gene: -
abundance: -
CDR3nt: TGCGCCAGCAGCTCGGGACACCGAAACACCGGGGAGCTGTTTTTT
CDR3aa: CASSSGHRNTGELFF

v_gene: TRBV28
j_gene: TRBJ2-2
len: 15
d_gene: -
abundance: -
CDR3nt: TGTGCCAGCAGTTTAATACAGGGCTACACCGGGGAGCTGTTTTTT
CDR3aa: CASSLIQGYTGELFF

v_gene: TRBV6-5
j_gene: TRBJ1-6
len: 16
d_gene: -
abundance: -
CDR3nt: TGTGCCAGCAGTTACTCAGGCGCGGGTTCAAATTCACCCCTCCACTTT
CDR3aa: CASSYSGAGSNSPLHF

v_gene: TRBV27
j_gene: TRBJ1-5
len: 15
d_gene: TRBD1
abundance: -
CDR3nt: TGTGCCAGCAGCTCAGTGACAGGGGGTGATCAGCCCCAGCATTTT
CDR3aa: CASSSVTGGDQPQHF

v_gene: TRBV9
j_gene: TRBJ1-2
len: 15
d_gene: TRBD1
abundance: -
CDR3nt: TGTGCCAGCAGCGTAGGGACAGGGATATCCTATGGCTACACCTTC
CDR3aa: CASSVGTGISYGYTF

v_gene: TRBV15
j_gene: TRBJ1-6
len: 16
d_gene: -
abundance: -
CDR3nt: TGTGCCACCAGCAGAGATCAAGGTCATGCCGGGGGACCCCTCCACTTT
CDR3aa: CATSRDQGHAGGPLHF

v_gene: TRBV6-5
j_gene: TRBJ1-4
len: 13
d_gene: -
abundance: -
CDR3nt: TGTGCCAGCAGTTACGTCCATAATGAAAAACTGTTTTTT
CDR3aa: CASSYVHNEKLFF

v_gene: TRBV5-6
j_gene: TRBJ2-7
len: 15
d_gene: -
abundance: -
CDR3nt: TGTGCCAGCAGCTTGATGCGTTTGCATGTCTACGAGCAGTACTTC
CDR3aa: CASSLMRLHVYEQYF

v_gene: TRBV6-5
j_gene: TRBJ1-1
len: 14
d_gene: -
abundance: -
CDR3nt: TGTGCCAGCAGGTCGGGGAAGAAGGACACTGAAGCTTTCTTT
CDR3aa: CASRSGKKDTEAFF

v_gene: TRBV6-4
j_gene: TRBJ2-3
len: 16
d_gene: TRBD2
abundance: few
CDR3nt: TGTGCCAGCAGTGACTCCGCTAGCGGGGGCACAGATACGCAGTATTTT
CDR3aa: CASSDSASGGTDTQYF

v_gene: TRBV21-1
j_gene: TRBJ2-5
len: 15
d_gene: -
abundance: -
CDR3nt: TGTGCCAGCAGCAAGCGGGCAGGGAGGGGGGAGACCCAGTACTTC
CDR3aa: CASSKRAGRGETQYF

v_gene: TRBV28
j_gene: TRBJ2-1
len: 19
d_gene: TRBD2
abundance: -
CDR3nt: TGTGCCAGCAGTTCGTTATGGGAGACTAGCGGGAGAGGATACAATGAGCAGTTCTTC
CDR3aa: CASSSLWETSGRGYNEQFF

v_gene: TRBV28
j_gene: TRBJ1-2
len: 11
d_gene: -
abundance: -
CDR3nt: TGTGCCAGCAGTGACAGCTATGGCTACACCTTC
CDR3aa: CASSDSYGYTF

v_gene: TRBV9
j_gene: TRBJ2-7
len: 14
d_gene: -
abundance: few
CDR3nt: TGTGCCAGCAGCGTAGCGCTAGGGGTCGCCGAGCAGTACTTC
CDR3aa: CASSVALGVAEQYF

v_gene: TRBV11-2
j_gene: TRBJ2-7
len: 15
d_gene: TRBD1
abundance: once
CDR3nt: TGTGCCAGCAGCTTAGTCGACAGGGCGTTCGGCGAGCAGTACTTC
CDR3aa: CASSLVDRAFGEQYF

v_gene: TRBV10-3
j_gene: TRBJ2-1
len: 14
d_gene: TRBD1
abundance: -
CDR3nt: TGTGCCATCAGTGGAACAGGGGGCTACAATGAGCAGTTCTTC
CDR3aa: CAISGTGGYNEQFF